This TCR beta chain was recorded in a study of blood T cell repertoires in COVID-19. Each recovered donor of Cohort 3 presented with two negative PCRs, clearance, or symptom resolution. CDR1 MGHRA and CDR2 YSYEKL come from the germline V gene. The CDR3 runs 15 residues. V shed 2 bases, J shed 4 bases, and the junction held 4 bases outside the gene matches. Profiled with immunoSEQ multiplex PCR; TCRdb holds only in-frame clones, not every one. The sample shows 330,000 or so clones, over 75% of them seen only once. This TCR was recovered from a man aged 25 to 45 who had recovered from COVID-19. The rearrangement links TRBV4-1 to TRBJ1-5; 8 positions agree with TRBD1. Material: PBMCs or T cells enriched from blood (not recorded which). The CDR3 nucleotides are TGCGCCAGCAGCCAATCAGGGGGCTTTAATCAGCCCCAGCATTTT. Protein product: CASSQSGGFNQPQHF.